This TCR beta chain comes out of a study of cytomegalovirus exposure and HLA in healthy donors. Study outcomes and limitations: Across all donors, roughly uniform sequencing depth was an assumption of the presence/absence analyses. Later analysis demonstrated an association between a missense DCLRE1C variant and TCR beta V- and J-gene trimming. As confirmed in vitro, a few CMV-associated chains were specific for CMV antigens. The later analysis indicated that the majority of CMV-associated TCR beta chains appeared HLA-restricted.

The CDR3 is made up of 15 amino acids. Trimming cost V 1 base and J 5 bases; bases outside gene matches: 5. Germline CDR1 is LNHDA and CDR2 is SQIVND (reference sequence). The PCR had 60 Vbeta and 13 Jbeta primers. Clones were read by immunoSEQ multiplex PCR, and TCRdb kept only the in-frame ones, dropping some. The sample has under 250,000 clones; 65% to 85% are singletons. On this clone itself: No antigen is known for it.

Sequences were obtained from PBMCs. This chain connects TRBV19 to TRBJ2-5, with 9 bases fitting TRBD1. The receptor was isolated from a man aged 50-60 years in good health and CMV-seronegative. As DNA, the CDR3 is TGTGCCAGTAGTATAGCGGGGACAGGGAGGGAGACCCAGTACTTC. Its translation is CASSIAGTGRETQYF.